The TCR beta chain described here comes from a study of blood T cells in healthy people across ages. Background on the study: Template switching caught about one barcoded beta molecule for each two T cells. Study conclusions and caveats: Researchers deemed the diversity estimates from one million T cells underestimates.

Germline V gives CDR1 MGHRA, CDR2 YSYEKL. Deletions cut 4 bases from V and 3 bases from J, with 12 bases between. This CDR3 is 14 amino acids long. A word on this clonotype: The antigen is unknown.

The authors ran a second PCR of 7 to 11 cycles using a sample-barcoded 5' primer and a J-beta primer mix. Template switching added a 12-random-nucleotide identifier to every cDNA molecule. One entry per CDR3 protein, called by TCRdb with MiXCR from the 5' RACE reads. This sample has about 1.6 million distinct CDR3 sequences; around 36% occur once, and the top ten carry about 11%. This chain connects TRBV4-1 to TRBJ1-1, with D possibly TRBD1 on 5 matching bases. The source is a woman in her 30s in good health. Material for sequencing was blood. The CDR3 spells CASSRQGMDTEAFF. CDR3 sequence (DNA): TGCGCCAGCAGCCGCCAGGGTATGGACACTGAAGCTTTCTTT.